The present TCR beta chain was sequenced within a study of CD8 T cells in ankylosing spondylitis. Study results and caveats: Several highly homologous variants made up a TCR beta motif, and this motif appeared characteristic of ankylosing spondylitis blood. A subset of motif variants has previously been described in the synovial fluid and blood of reactive arthritis.

With 4 bases clipped from V and 6 bases from J, the junction kept 24 bases outside the gene matches. This CDR3 is 19 amino acids long. Germline V gene sequence: CDR1 DFQATT, CDR2 SNEGSKA (reference sequence). Worth noting for this clonotype: Antigen specificity is unknown.

A quantitative 5'-RACE method, one with molecular barcodes, was used to make TCR beta libraries. TCRdb re-called the 5' RACE reads through MiXCR, storing one row per CDR3 protein. This table has around 300,000 distinct CDR3 sequences, about a fifth appearing once. The receptor was isolated from a female donor with ankylosing spondylitis or in good health (not recorded which). The sample taken for sequencing was blood, either unsorted or a sorted T cell fraction (not recorded which). The rearrangement joins TRBV20-1 to TRBJ2-7; 10 bases match TRBD2. CDR3 nucleotide sequence: TGCAGTGCTATTTCAGGGCTAGCGGGAGATAGGACCCAATTGGGCGAGCAGTACTTC. Translating it yields CSAISGLAGDRTQLGEQYF.